Sequencing of this T cell receptor (beta chain) was carried out in a study of molecular identifiers for immune sequencing clone quantification. Germline CDR1 is MNHEY and CDR2 is SMNVEV (reference sequence). This CDR3 spans 16 amino acids. After removal of 8 bases from V and 3 bases from J, the junction contained 13 bases not matched to a gene. Ten or more counts support this clonotype. One entry per CDR3 protein, called by TCRdb with MiXCR from the PCR reads. The sample lists a few hundred thousand distinct CDR3 sequences; about a quarter were seen once. Sequencing input: naive CD8+ T cells from blood, with Jurkat cell RNA spiked in. Subset here: FACS-sorted CD8+CD4-CCR7+CD45RA+ naive T cells. The TCR sequence derives from a human donor in good health. Some libraries in this study had Jurkat cell RNA spiked in. This chain uses TRBV27 with TRBJ1-1; 9 bases match TRBD1. The CDR3 spells CASQQGAPPVDTEAFF. In nucleotides, the CDR3 is TGTGCCAGCCAACAGGGGGCGCCCCCTGTGGACACTGAAGCTTTCTTT.